Ten or more counts support the clone carrying this TCR beta chain. CDR1 MNHEY and CDR2 SVGAGI come from the germline V gene. V lost 4 bases and J lost 6, with 7 bases in between. The CDR3 has 12 amino acids. TCRdb re-called the RT-PCR reads with MiXCR, one entry per CDR3 protein. There are about 700,000 distinct CDR3 sequences in the sample; about 14% occur only once, and roughly 3.9% lies in the top ten. The chain recombines TRBV6-5 with TRBJ2-1; D is undetermined. Sequences were obtained from memory CD4+ T cells from blood. The receptor comes from a female donor in good health, serving as a healthy control. CDR3 residues: CASSSRFNEQFF. CDR3 DNA sequence: TGTGCCAGCAGTTCTCGGTTCAATGAGCAGTTCTTC.